This T cell receptor beta chain stems from a study of blood T cell repertoires in COVID-19. This clone was observed once. Measured with immunoSEQ multiplex PCR; TCRdb has only the in-frame clones, and not every one. The sample yields around 130,000 clones, roughly four fifths seen once. The CDR3 spans 14 residues. Germline V gene sequence: CDR1 LNHNV, CDR2 YYDKDF (reference sequence). Deletions cut 5 bases from V and 10 bases from J, with 18 bases between. The rearrangement joins TRBV15 to TRBJ2-1; D is possibly TRBD2 (5 bases). The sequenced sample was peripheral blood. This TCR was sampled from a human donor in a cohort sampled during active COVID-19. Here the CDR3 DNA reads TGTGCCACCAGCTTCAGAGGGTTCAGTGCGGAGCAGTTCTTC. This translates into CATSFRGFSAEQFF.